These 22 T cell receptor beta chains originate from one sample sequenced in a study of CD8 T cells in Susac syndrome. Roughly 0.5 to 1 ug RNA was reverse transcribed with random hexamers. TCRdb ran MiXCR on the immunoSEQ multiplex PCR reads and lists one entry per CDR3 protein. This table has hundreds of thousands of distinct CDR3 sequences, roughly 92% appearing once. The specimen was CD8+ T cells from PBMCs. These receptors all stem from a human donor with multiple sclerosis.

The CDR3 sequence is CASSTGTGGYNTEAFF. The CDR3 nucleotides read TGTGCCAGCAGCACCGGGACAGGGGGATACAACACTGAAGCTTTCTTT. The chain combines TRBV7-9 with TRBJ1-1, with 11 bases identical to TRBD1. The CDR3 sequence is 16 residues long. The germline V gene encodes CDR1 SEHNR and CDR2 FQNEAQ (reference sequence). Trimming at V came to 5 bases and at J to 2 bases, leaving 7 bases not matched to a gene.

This chain connects TRBV19 to TRBJ2-3; tentatively, D is TRBD1 (6 bases). The CDR3 extends over 15 amino acids. The germline CDR1 and CDR2 sequences are LNHDA and SQIVND (reference sequence). V shed 5 bases and J shed 2 bases, with 14 bases lying between them. The CDR3 sequence is CASSPEDSPTDTQYF. CDR3 in DNA: TGTGCCAGTAGTCCAGAGGACAGTCCCACAGATACGCAGTATTTT.

This clonotype was counted a single time. This chain uses TRBV11-2 with TRBJ1-1, with D possibly TRBD1 on 5 matching bases. This CDR3 contains 16 residues. Per the germline V gene, CDR1 is SGHAT and CDR2 is FQNNGV. With 5 bases removed from V and 2 bases from J, the gap between germline ends came to 18 bases. CDR3 nucleotide sequence: TGTGCCAGCAGCCCTTTACTCCGGGGACTCAACACTGAAGCTTTCTTT. This sequence encodes CASSPLLRGLNTEAFF.

J is TRBJ1-5 and V is TRBV19; D unclear. The CDR3 length is 14 residues. Deletions cut 1 base from V and 4 bases from J, with 8 bases between. Germline CDR1 reads LNHDA; CDR2 reads SQIVND (reference sequence). CDR3 DNA: TGTGCCAGTAGTATAGGGACGGGAAATCAGCCCCAGCATTTT. It specifies CASSIGTGNQPQHF.

The chain employs TRBV14 and TRBJ1-2; D is uncertain. Trimming stripped 1 base from V and 4 bases from J, with 13 bases between. Germline lookup yields CDR1 SGHDN and CDR2 FVKESK. This CDR3 comprises 15 residues. The CDR3 spells CASSQVEGILYGYTF. Written as DNA, the CDR3 is TGTGCCAGCAGCCAAGTGGAAGGGATCCTCTATGGCTACACCTTC.

The V call is TRBV27, the J call TRBJ2-7; D possibly corresponds to TRBD2 (5 bases). V lost 6 bases to trimming and J lost 2 bases, with 11 bases between them. Germline CDR1 MNHEY, CDR2 SMNVEV (reference sequence). The CDR3 is 13 residues long. The CDR3 spells CASSPGVAYEQYF. For the CDR3, the DNA is TGTGCCAGCAGCCCCGGGGTGGCCTACGAGCAGTACTTC.

The rearrangement links TRBV19 to TRBJ2-1; D uncertain. This CDR3 contains 12 residues. The V end lost 5 bases, the J end lost 8 bases, and 10 bases lay between the germline ends. Germline values: CDR1 LNHDA, CDR2 SQIVND (reference sequence). Written as DNA, the CDR3 is TGTGCCAGTAGTTCCGGGTCCCATGAGCAGTTCTTC. It translates to CASSSGSHEQFF.

The rearrangement links TRBV6-5 to TRBJ1-1; D is possibly TRBD1 (5 bases). Trimming left V 2 bases short and J 0 bases short, with 7 bases between. This CDR3 comprises 14 residues. Germline lookup yields CDR1 MNHEY and CDR2 SVGAGI. The CDR3 nucleotides read TGTGCCAGCAGTTACGGGGGACTGAACACTGAAGCTTTCTTT. Amino acid sequence: CASSYGGLNTEAFF.

This chain uses TRBV6-5 with TRBJ1-2; unclear D gene. Per germline, CDR1 MNHEY and CDR2 SVGAGI. Between the trimmed V and J ends, which lost 7 bases and 4 bases, there was a span of 10 bases. The CDR3 loop spans 12 amino acids. CDR3 sequence reads: CASTDNFYGYTF. The CDR3 nucleotides are TGTGCCAGCACCGACAACTTCTATGGCTACACCTTC.

This sequence joins TRBV19 and TRBJ2-7; weak D call: TRBD2 (5 bases). From germline, CDR1 is LNHDA and CDR2 SQIVND (reference sequence). The CDR3 extends over 15 amino acids. V was pared by 1 base and J by 1 base, with 11 bases between. The CDR3 spells CASSIGRGSSYEQYF. The CDR3 nucleotides read TGTGCCAGTAGTATAGGTCGAGGGAGTTCCTACGAGCAGTACTTC.

As DNA, the CDR3 is TGTGCCACCTACGGCGAAAAGAGCGAGCAGTACTTC. Translating it yields CATYGEKSEQYF. V is TRBV10-3 and J is TRBJ2-7; D uncertain. CDR3 size: 12 residues. V was trimmed by 10 bases and J by 6 bases, leaving 16 bases between them. CDR1 ENHRY and CDR2 SYGVKD come from the germline V gene.

V gene TRBV4-1 combines with J gene TRBJ2-1; D might be TRBD1 or TRBD2, each matching 6 bases. Germline assignment: CDR1 MGHRA and CDR2 YSYEKL. The CDR3 has 19 residues. V lost 3 bases and J 4 bases, leaving 25 bases between the germline ends. The CDR3 spells CASSHVVEGVRGPYNEQFF. CDR3 in DNA: TGCGCCAGCAGCCATGTAGTGGAAGGAGTCCGGGGGCCATACAATGAGCAGTTCTTC.

This clonotype is a singleton in its sample. This chain joins TRBV6-6 and TRBJ2-1; no reliable D call. Per germline, CDR1 MNHNY and CDR2 SVGAGI (reference sequence). The CDR3 has 11 amino acids. Trimming took 4 bases from V and 7 from J, leaving 5 bases between them. Here the CDR3 reads CASSSQNEQFF. CDR3 coding DNA: TGTGCCAGCAGTTCCCAGAATGAGCAGTTCTTC.

The chain is built from TRBV7-8 and TRBJ2-3; TRBD2 aligns across 8 bases. The CDR3 is 15 residues long. Germline V gene lookup returns CDR1 SGHVS and CDR2 FQNEAQ. The V and J ends lost 5 bases and 3 bases, in that order; junction bases with no gene match: 7. In nucleotides, the CDR3 is TGTGCCAGCAGCCGGCGGGGGGTTGATACAGATACGCAGTATTTT. This translates into CASSRRGVDTDTQYF.

V and J are TRBV7-9 and TRBJ2-5; D remains ambiguous. V was pared by 2 bases and J by 2 bases, with 6 bases between. CDR3 size: 13 residues. The germline V gene encodes CDR1 SEHNR and CDR2 FQNEAQ (reference sequence). In DNA, the CDR3 is TGTGCCAGCAGCTTAAAGTCGCAAGAGACCCAGTACTTC. The encoded protein is CASSLKSQETQYF. Based on the CDR3 plus reference TRBV7-9 and TRBJ2-5, the full variable domain is DTGVSQNPRHKITKRGQNVTFRCDPISEHNRLYWYRQTLGQGPEFLTYFQNEAQLEKSRLLSDRFSAERPKGSFSTLEIQRTEQGDSAMYLCASSLKSQETQYFGPGTRLLVL.

CDR3 in amino acids: CSAQDRNTEAFF. CDR3 bases: TGCAGTGCACAGGACAGGAACACTGAAGCTTTCTTT. The chain employs TRBV20-1 and TRBJ1-1; D might be TRBD1 (6 bases). Trimming pared 6 bases from V and 1 base from J, leaving 9 bases between. Germline values: CDR1 DFQATT, CDR2 SNEGSKA (reference sequence). The CDR3 runs 12 residues.

V usage is TRBV4-2 and J usage is TRBJ2-1; D is uncertain. The germline V and J ends were trimmed by 1 base and 4 bases, with 11 bases remaining between them. The CDR3 totals 15 residues. Germline V lookup: CDR1 LGHNA, CDR2 YNFKEQ. Written as DNA, the CDR3 is TGTGCCAGCAGCCAAGCGGGCTATGCGTACAATGAGCAGTTCTTC. It translates to CASSQAGYAYNEQFF.

The chain combines TRBV11-2 with TRBJ2-5, with TRBD1 identical over 7 bases. The CDR3 loop spans 15 amino acids. Germline V gives CDR1 SGHAT, CDR2 FQNNGV. J was trimmed by 4 bases and V by 5 bases; bases with no gene match: 10. DNA for the CDR3: TGTGCCAGCAGCCACCACAGGGGTATGGGAGAGACCCAGTACTTC. This sequence encodes CASSHHRGMGETQYF.

This chain connects TRBV6-4 to TRBJ2-1; possible D gene TRBD2, 6 bases. The germline V gene encodes CDR1 MRHNA and CDR2 SNTAGT. The V end was cut by 2 bases, the J end by 9 bases, with 11 bases between. This CDR3 has 13 amino acids. CDR3 sequence reads: CASSDRPGSEQFF. The CDR3 DNA sequence: TGTGCCAGCAGTGACAGGCCCGGGAGTGAGCAGTTCTTC.

The rearrangement links TRBV12-3 or TRBV12-4 to TRBJ1-5; D is perhaps TRBD1 (6 bases). The CDR3 has 14 residues. V shed 8 bases and J shed 2 bases, with 13 bases lying between them. The CDR3 nucleotides read TGTGCCAGCGGGGGGCTGAGTGGCAATCAGCCCCAGCATTTT. Translating gives CASGGLSGNQPQHF.

The rearrangement links TRBV3-1 to TRBJ1-6; 9 bases are a match to TRBD1. In germline, CDR1 is LGHDT, CDR2 YNNKEL (reference sequence). This CDR3 comprises 19 residues. V lost 2 bases, J lost 7 bases, and 15 bases stayed unmatched. The DNA for the CDR3 is TGTGCCAGCAGCCAACTTCTGGGACAGGGTGAGGGTGTCAATTCACCCCTCCACTTT. Amino acid sequence: CASSQLLGQGEGVNSPLHF.

This clonotype occurred a few times. V usage is TRBV2 and J usage is TRBJ2-7; the match to TRBD1 covers 10 bases. CDR3 length: 15 residues. Germline CDR1 SNHLY, CDR2 FYNNEI. The ends lost 4 bases at V and 1 base at J; junction bases unmatched: 4. The CDR3 DNA follows: TGTGCCAGCAGTGGAGGGACAGGGGATTCCTACGAGCAGTACTTC. Amino acids: CASSGGTGDSYEQYF.